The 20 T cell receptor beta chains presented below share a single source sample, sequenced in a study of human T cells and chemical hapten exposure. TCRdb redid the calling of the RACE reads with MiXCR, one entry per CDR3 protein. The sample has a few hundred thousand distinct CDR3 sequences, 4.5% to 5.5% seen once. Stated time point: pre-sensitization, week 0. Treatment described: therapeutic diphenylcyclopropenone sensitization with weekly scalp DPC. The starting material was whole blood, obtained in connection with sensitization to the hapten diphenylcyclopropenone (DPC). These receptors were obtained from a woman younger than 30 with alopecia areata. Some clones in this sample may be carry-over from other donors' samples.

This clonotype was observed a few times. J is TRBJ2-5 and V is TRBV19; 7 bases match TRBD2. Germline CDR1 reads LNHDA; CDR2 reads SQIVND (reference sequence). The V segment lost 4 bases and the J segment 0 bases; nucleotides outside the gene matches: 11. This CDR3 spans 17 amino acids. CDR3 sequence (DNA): TGTGCCAGTAGTACCTCGTGGGAGGGGCTCGACCAAGAGACCCAGTACTTC. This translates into CASSTSWEGLDQETQYF. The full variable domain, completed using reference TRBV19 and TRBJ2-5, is DGGITQSPKYLFRKEGQNVTLSCEQNLNHDAMYWYRQDPGQGLRLIYYSQIVNDFQKGDIAEGYSVSREKKESFPLTVTSAQKNPTAFYLCASSTSWEGLDQETQYFGPGTRLLVL.

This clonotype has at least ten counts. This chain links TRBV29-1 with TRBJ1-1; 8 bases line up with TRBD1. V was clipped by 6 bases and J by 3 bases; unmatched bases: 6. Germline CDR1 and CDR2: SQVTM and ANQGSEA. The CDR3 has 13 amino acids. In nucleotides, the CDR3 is TGCAGCGTCGGACAGGGTTTGTACACTGAAGCTTTCTTT. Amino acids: CSVGQGLYTEAFF.

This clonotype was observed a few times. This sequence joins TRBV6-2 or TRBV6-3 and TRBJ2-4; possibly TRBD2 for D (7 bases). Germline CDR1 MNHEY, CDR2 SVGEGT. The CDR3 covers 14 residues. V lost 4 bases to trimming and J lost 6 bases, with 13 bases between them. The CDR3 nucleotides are TGTGCCAGCAGTTGGGGGGGGGCCGGAAACATTCAGTACTTC. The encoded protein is CASSWGGAGNIQYF.

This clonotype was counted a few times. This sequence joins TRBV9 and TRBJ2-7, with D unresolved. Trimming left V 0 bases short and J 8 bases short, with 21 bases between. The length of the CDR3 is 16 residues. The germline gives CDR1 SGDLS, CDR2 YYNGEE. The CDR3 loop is CASSVDSPPGPTKQYF. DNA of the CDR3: TGTGCCAGCAGCGTAGACAGTCCCCCCGGGCCGACGAAGCAGTACTTC.

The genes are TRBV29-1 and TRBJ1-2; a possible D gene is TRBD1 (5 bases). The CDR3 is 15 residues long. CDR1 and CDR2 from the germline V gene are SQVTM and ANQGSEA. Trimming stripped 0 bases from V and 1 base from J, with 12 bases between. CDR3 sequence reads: CSVEDHRDFNYGYTF. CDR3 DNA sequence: TGCAGCGTTGAAGATCACCGGGACTTTAACTATGGCTACACCTTC.

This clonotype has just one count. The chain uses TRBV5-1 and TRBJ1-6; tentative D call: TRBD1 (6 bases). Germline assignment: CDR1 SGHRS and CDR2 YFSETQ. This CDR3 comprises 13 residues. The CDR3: CTTNEGQGLPLHF. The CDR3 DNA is TGCACCACCAATGAGGGACAAGGCCTCCCCCTCCACTTT.

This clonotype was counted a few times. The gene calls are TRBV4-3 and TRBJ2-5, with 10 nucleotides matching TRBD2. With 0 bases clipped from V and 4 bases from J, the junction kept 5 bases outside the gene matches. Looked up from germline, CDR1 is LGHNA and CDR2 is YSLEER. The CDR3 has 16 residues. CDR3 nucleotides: TGCGCCAGCAGCCAAGACCCTACTAGCGGGGCAGAGACCCAGTACTTC. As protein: CASSQDPTSGAETQYF.

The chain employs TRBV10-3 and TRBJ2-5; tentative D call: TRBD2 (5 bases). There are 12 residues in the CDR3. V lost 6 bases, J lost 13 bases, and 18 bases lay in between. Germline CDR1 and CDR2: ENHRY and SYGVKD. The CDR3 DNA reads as TGTGCCATCAGCGCCATTGGAAGCGGTCCGTACTTC. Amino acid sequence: CAISAIGSGPYF.

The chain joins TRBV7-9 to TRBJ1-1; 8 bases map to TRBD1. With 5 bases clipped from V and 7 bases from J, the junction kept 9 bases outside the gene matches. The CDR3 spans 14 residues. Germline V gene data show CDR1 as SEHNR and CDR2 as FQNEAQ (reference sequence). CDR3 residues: CASSRPMTGVEAFF. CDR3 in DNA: TGTGCCAGCAGCCGCCCTATGACAGGGGTTGAAGCTTTCTTT.

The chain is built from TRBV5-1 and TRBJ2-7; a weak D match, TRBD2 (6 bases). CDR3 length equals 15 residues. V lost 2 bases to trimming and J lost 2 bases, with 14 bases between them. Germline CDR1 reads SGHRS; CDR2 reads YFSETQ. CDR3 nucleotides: TGCGCCAGCAGCTTCGGAGGGATAGGTCCCTACGAGCAGTACTTC. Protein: CASSFGGIGPYEQYF.

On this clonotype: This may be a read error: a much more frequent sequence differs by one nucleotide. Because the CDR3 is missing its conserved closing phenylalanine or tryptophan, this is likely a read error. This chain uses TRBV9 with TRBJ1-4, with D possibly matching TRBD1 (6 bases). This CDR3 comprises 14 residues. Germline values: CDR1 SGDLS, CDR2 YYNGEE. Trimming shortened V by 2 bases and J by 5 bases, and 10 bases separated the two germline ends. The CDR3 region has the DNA TGTGCCAGCAGCGTCGGGGGCTTGAATGAAAAACTGTTTCTT. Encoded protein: CASSVGGLNEKLFL.

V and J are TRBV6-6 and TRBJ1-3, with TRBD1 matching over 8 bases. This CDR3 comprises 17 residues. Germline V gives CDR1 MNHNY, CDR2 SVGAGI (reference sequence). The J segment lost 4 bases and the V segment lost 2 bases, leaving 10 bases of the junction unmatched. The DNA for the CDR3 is TGTGCCAGCAGTTACACCCCTAGGACAGGGCCAGGAAACACCATATATTTT. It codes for CASSYTPRTGPGNTIYF.

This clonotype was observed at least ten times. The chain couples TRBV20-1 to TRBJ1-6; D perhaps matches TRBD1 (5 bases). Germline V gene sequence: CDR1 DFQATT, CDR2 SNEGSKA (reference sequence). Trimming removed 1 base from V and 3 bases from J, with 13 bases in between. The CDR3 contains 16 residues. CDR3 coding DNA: TGCAGTGCTAGAGTCACAGGAAGGGTCTATAATTCACCCCTCCACTTT. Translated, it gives CSARVTGRVYNSPLHF.

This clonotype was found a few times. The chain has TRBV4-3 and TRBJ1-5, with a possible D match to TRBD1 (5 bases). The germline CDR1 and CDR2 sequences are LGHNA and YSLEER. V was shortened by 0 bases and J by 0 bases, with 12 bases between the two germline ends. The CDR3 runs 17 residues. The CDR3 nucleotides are TGCGCCAGCAGCCAAGATACCTGGGGGGATAGCAATCAGCCCCAGCATTTT. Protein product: CASSQDTWGDSNQPQHF.

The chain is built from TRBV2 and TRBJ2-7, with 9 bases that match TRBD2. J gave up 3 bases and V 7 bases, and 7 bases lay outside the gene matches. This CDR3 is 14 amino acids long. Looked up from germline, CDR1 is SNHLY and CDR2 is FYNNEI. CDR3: CASKERGVDYEQYF. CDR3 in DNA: TGTGCCAGCAAGGAGCGGGGGGTAGACTACGAGCAGTACTTC.

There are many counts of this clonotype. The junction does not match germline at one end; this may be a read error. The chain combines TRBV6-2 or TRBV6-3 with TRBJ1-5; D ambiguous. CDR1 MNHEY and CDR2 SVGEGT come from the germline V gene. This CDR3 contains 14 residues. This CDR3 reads CASSPPYSDQPQHF. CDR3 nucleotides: TGTGCCAGCAGCCCTCCCTATAGCGATCAGCCCCAGCATTTT.

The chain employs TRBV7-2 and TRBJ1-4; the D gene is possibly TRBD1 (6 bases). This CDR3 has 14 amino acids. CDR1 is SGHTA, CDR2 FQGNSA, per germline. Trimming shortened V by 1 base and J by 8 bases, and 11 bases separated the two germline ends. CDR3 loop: CASSLDRETEKLFF. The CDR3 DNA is TGTGCCAGCAGCTTAGACAGGGAGACAGAAAAACTGTTTTTT.

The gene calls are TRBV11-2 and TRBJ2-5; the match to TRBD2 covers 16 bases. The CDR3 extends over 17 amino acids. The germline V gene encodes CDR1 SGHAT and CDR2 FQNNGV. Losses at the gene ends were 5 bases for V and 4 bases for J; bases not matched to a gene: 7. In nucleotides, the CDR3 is TGTGCCAGCAGCCCAGGGACTAGCGGGGGGGCGGGAGAGACCCAGTACTTC. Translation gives CASSPGTSGGAGETQYF. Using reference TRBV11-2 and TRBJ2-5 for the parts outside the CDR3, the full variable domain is EAGVAQSPRYKIIEKRQSVAFWCNPISGHATLYWYQQILGQGPKLLIQFQNNGVVDDSQLPKDRFSAERLKGVDSTLKIQPAKLEDSAVYLCASSPGTSGGAGETQYFGPGTRLLVL.

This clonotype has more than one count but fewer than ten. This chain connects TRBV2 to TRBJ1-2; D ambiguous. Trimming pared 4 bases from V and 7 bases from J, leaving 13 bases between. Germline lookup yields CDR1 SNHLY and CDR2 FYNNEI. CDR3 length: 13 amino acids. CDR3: CASSAEADSGYTF. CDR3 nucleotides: TGTGCCAGCAGTGCGGAGGCAGATAGTGGCTACACCTTC. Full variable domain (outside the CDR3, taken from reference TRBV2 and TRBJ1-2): EPEVTQTPSHQVTQMGQEVILRCVPISNHLYFYWYRQILGQKVEFLVSFYNNEISEKSEIFDDQFSVERPDGSNFTLKIRSTKLEDSAMYFCASSAEADSGYTFGSGTRLTVV.

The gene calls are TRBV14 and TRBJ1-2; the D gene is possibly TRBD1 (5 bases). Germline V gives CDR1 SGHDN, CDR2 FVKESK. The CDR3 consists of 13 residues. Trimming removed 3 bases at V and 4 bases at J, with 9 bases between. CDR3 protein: CASSHGGGYGYTF. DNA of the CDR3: TGTGCCAGCAGCCACGGGGGAGGCTATGGCTACACCTTC.